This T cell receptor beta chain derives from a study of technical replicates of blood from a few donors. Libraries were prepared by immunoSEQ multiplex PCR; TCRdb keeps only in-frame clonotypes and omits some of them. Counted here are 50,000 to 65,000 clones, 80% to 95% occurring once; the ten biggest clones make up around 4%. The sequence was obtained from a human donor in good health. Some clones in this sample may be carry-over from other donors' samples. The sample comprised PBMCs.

The CDR3 nucleotides read TGTGCCAGCACCACCGGGACGGGAGCAGGAGCCGGGGAGCTGTTTTTT. It specifies CASTTGTGAGAGELFF. This sequence joins TRBV6-6 and TRBJ2-2, with TRBD2 as a possible D gene (6 bases). Germline assignment: CDR1 MNHNY and CDR2 SVGAGI (reference sequence). This CDR3 is built from 16 residues. V gave up 7 bases and J gave up 6 bases, with 21 bases separating them.